This T cell receptor beta chain was recovered during a study of blood T cell repertoires in COVID-19. Source study methods: Estimated nucleated cell counts came from reference gene primer amplification. Sequencing used immunoSEQ multiplex PCR; TCRdb keeps in-frame clones, though not all of them. The D gene and trimming were derived from the DNA, and the V and J assignments and clone size from that table. Of approximately 61,000 clones in the sample, about 85% were seen once. Deletions cut 0 bases from V and 5 bases from J, with 4 bases between. There are 12 residues in the CDR3. Germline CDR1 LGHDT, CDR2 YNNKEL (reference sequence).

This clonotype originated in a man between 65 and 80 years old with acute or convalescent COVID-19. The material sequenced was peripheral blood. The V call is TRBV3-1 (or the pseudogene TRBV3-2), the J call TRBJ2-5; D unclear. The CDR3 sequence is CASSQDLETQYF. The CDR3 DNA is TGTGCCAGCAGCCAAGATCTGGAGACCCAGTACTTC.